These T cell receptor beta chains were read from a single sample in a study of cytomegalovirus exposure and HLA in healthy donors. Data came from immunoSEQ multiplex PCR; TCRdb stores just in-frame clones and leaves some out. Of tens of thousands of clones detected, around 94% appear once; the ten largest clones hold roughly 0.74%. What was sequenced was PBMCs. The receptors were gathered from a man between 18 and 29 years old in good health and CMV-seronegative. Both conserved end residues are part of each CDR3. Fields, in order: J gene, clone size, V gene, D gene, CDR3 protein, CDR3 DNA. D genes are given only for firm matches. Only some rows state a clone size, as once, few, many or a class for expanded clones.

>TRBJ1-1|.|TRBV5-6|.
CASSLGGQRNTEAFF
TGTGCCAGCAGCTTGGGGGGGCAGAGGAACACTGAAGCTTTCTTT
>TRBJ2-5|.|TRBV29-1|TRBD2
CSVRRRTSPETQYF
TGCAGCGTTCGACGTCGGACTAGTCCCGAGACCCAGTACTTC
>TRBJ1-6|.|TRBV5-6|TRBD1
CASSLTDRDYSPLHF
TGTGCCAGCAGCTTGACGGACAGGGATTATTCACCCCTCCACTTT
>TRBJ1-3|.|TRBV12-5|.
CASGPTSGRAGNTIYF
TGTGCTAGTGGTCCGACCTCGGGAAGAGCTGGAAACACCATATATTTT
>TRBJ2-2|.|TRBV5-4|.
CASSLASGLNTGELFF
TGTGCCAGCAGCTTGGCGTCGGGTCTAAACACCGGGGAGCTGTTTTTT
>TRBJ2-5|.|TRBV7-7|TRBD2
CASSRRGGAETQYF
TGTGCTAGCAGCCGACGGGGGGGGGCAGAGACCCAGTACTTC
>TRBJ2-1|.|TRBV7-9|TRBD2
CASMTAQRGIGSYNEQFF
TGTGCCAGCATGACGGCCCAGCGGGGGATTGGGTCCTACAATGAGCAGTTCTTC
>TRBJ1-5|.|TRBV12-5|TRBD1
CASGSLPTGGIFNQPQHF
TGTGCTAGTGGTTCGTTACCAACAGGGGGAATTTTCAATCAGCCCCAGCATTTT
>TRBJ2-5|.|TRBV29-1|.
CSGGTSLWTQYF
TGCAGCGGCGGGACTTCCCTATGGACCCAGTACTTC
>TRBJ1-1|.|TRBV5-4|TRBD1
CASSLPQGATEAFF
TGTGCCAGCAGCCTACCACAGGGGGCGACTGAAGCTTTCTTT
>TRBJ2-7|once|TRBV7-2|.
CASSLSGYEQYF
TGTGCCAGCAGCTTATCCGGCTACGAGCAGTACTTC
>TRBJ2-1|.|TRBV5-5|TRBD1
CASSLGQGRTYNEQFF
TGTGCCAGCAGCTTGGGACAGGGAAGGACCTACAATGAGCAGTTCTTC
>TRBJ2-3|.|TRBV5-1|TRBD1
CASSYDRGSADTQYF
TGCGCCAGCAGCTATGACAGGGGCTCAGCAGATACGCAGTATTTT
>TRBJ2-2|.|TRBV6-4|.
CASSPAQGGTGELFF
TGTGCCAGCAGTCCGGCCCAAGGAGGCACCGGGGAGCTGTTTTTT
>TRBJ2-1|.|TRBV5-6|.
CASSLDRRGVYNEQFF
TGTGCCAGCAGCTTGGATCGTAGGGGCGTCTACAATGAGCAGTTCTTC
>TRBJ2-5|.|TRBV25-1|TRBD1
CASSGPGQGKETQYF
TGTGCCAGCAGTGGACCGGGACAGGGGAAAGAGACCCAGTACTTC
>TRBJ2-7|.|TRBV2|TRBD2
CASSKLAGYEQYF
TGTGCCAGCAGTAAGCTAGCGGGGTACGAGCAGTACTTC
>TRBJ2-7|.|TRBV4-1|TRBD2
CASSHPAGGSYEQYF
TGCGCCAGCAGCCATCCAGCCGGGGGGTCCTACGAGCAGTACTTC
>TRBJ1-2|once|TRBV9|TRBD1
CASSPRSGTANYGYTF
TGTGCCAGCAGCCCCCGGTCAGGGACAGCTAACTATGGCTACACCTTC
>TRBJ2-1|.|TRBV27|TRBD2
CASSFLAGGGDEQFF
TGTGCCAGCAGTTTCCTAGCGGGAGGGGGGGATGAGCAGTTCTTC
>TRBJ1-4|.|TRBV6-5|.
CASSHSFPPGGKLFF
TGTGCCAGCAGTCACTCCTTCCCCCCCGGGGGAAAACTGTTTTTT
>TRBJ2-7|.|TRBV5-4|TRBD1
CASSPPGTGRHEQYF
TGTGCCAGCAGCCCACCCGGGACAGGGAGGCACGAGCAGTACTTC
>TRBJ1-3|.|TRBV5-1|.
CASSLGGSGNTIYF
TGCGCCAGCAGCTTGGGCGGCTCTGGAAACACCATATATTTT
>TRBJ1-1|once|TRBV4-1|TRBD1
CASSQDPGGANTEAFF
TGCGCCAGCAGCCAAGATCCAGGGGGCGCGAACACTGAAGCTTTCTTT
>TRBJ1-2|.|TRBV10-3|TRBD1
CAISEPGQGDYGYTF
TGTGCCATCAGTGAGCCCGGACAGGGGGACTATGGCTACACCTTC
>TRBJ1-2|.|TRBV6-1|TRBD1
CASREKIRGNGYTF
TGTGCCAGCAGAGAAAAAATCAGGGGGAACGGCTACACCTTC
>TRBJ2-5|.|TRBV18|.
CASSPPSSPGETQYF
TGTGCCAGCTCACCACCAAGTTCGCCCGGAGAGACCCAGTACTTC
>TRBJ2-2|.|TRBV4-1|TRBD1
CASSLRDRGYTGELFF
TGCGCCAGCAGCCTCCGGGACAGGGGATACACCGGGGAGCTGTTTTTT
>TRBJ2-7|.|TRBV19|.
CASRQGSYEQYF
TGTGCCAGCCGTCAGGGGTCCTACGAGCAGTACTTC
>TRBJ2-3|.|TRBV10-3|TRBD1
CAIRNNRGSRDTQYF
TGTGCCATCAGAAATAACAGGGGATCCCGAGATACGCAGTATTTT
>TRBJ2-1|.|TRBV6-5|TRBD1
CASSWTGGNEQFF
TGTGCCAGCAGCTGGACAGGGGGCAATGAGCAGTTCTTC
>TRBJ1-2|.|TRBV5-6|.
CASSSLPGNQAGYTF
TGTGCCAGCAGCTCACTGCCGGGAAACCAAGCAGGCTACACCTTC
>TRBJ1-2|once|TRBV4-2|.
CASSQEVDIVSGYTF
TGTGCCAGCAGCCAAGAAGTCGACATCGTTAGTGGCTACACCTTC
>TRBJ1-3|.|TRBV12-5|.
CASGLGQGLYTIYF
TGTGCTAGTGGTTTGGGGCAGGGGCTCTACACCATATATTTT
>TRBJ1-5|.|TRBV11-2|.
CASSSQLSNQPQHF
TGTGCCAGCAGCTCACAACTAAGCAATCAGCCCCAGCATTTT